The sequence of this TCR beta chain was determined in a study of blood T cell repertoires in COVID-19. Germline V CDR1 and CDR2: GTSNPN, SVGIG (reference sequence). Trimming took 3 bases from V and 1 from J, leaving 15 bases between them. There are 15 residues in the CDR3. Libraries were prepared by immunoSEQ multiplex PCR; TCRdb keeps only in-frame clonotypes and omits some of them. The sample yields 160,000 or so clones, approximately 80% seen once. The TCR was taken from a woman older than 75 with acute or convalescent COVID-19. The chain couples TRBV30 to TRBJ2-5; D perhaps matches TRBD1 (5 bases). The sequenced sample consisted of peripheral blood. CDR3 sequence reads: CAWSALGQGQETQYF. CDR3 bases: TGTGCCTGGAGCGCCCTCGGTCAGGGCCAAGAGACCCAGTACTTC.